This T cell receptor beta chain was recorded in a study of spatial heterogeneity in lung cancer. Study-wide context: Consistently, beta-chain sequences turned up in larger numbers than alpha-chain sequences did. More than 9.5 raw reads, on average, carried each unique TCR and UMI combination.

One entry per CDR3 protein, called by TCRdb with MiXCR from the 5' RACE reads. The profile shows several thousand distinct CDR3 sequences, 20% to 30% of them singletons. Specified time point: blood at routine non-recurrence follow-up after resection. The source is a male donor with early-stage non-small cell lung cancer. The sequences come from PBMCs, collected at follow-up.

CDR3 in amino acids: CASSEGLVGVDTQYF. In DNA, the CDR3 is TGTGCCAGCAGTGAAGGACTAGTCGGGGTAGATACGCAGTATTTT. V gene TRBV2 combines with J gene TRBJ2-3; a possible D gene is TRBD2 (6 bases). The V and J ends lost 1 base and 5 bases respectively, with 13 bases between them. The CDR3 extends over 15 amino acids. Germline V lookup: CDR1 SNHLY, CDR2 FYNNEI.